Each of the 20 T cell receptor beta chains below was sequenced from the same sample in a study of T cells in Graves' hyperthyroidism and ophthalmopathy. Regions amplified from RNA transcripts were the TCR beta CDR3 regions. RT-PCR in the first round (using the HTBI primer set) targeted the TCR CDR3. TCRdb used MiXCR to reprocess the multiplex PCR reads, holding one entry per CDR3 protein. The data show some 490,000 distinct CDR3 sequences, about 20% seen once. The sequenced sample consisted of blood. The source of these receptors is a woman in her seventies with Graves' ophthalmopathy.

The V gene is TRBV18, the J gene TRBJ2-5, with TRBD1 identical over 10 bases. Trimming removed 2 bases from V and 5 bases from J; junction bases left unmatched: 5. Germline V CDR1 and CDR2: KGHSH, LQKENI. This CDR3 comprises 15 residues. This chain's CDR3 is CASSPYGTGDETQYF. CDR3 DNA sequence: TGTGCCAGCTCACCATATGGGACAGGGGACGAGACCCAGTACTTC.

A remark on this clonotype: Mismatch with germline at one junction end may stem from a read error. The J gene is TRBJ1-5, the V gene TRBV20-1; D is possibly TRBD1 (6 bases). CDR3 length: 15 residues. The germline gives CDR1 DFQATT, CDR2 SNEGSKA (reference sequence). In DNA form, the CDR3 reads TGCAGTGCGAGAGGTGGCTGGGGGGCCAATCAGCCCCAGCATTTT. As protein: CSARGGWGANQPQHF.

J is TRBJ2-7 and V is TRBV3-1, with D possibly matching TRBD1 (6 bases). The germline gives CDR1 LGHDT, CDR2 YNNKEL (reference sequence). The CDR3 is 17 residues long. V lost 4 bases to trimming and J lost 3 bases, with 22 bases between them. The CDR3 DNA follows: TGTGCCAGCAGCCCTCGGACAGCTAATTTCAGGGACTACGAGCAGTACTTC. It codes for CASSPRTANFRDYEQYF.

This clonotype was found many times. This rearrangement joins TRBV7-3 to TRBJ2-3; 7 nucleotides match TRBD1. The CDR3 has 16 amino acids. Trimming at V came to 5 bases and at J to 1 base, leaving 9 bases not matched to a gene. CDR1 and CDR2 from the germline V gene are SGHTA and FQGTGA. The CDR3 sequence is CASSPSTGKRTDTQYF. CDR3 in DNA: TGTGCCAGCAGCCCATCGACAGGGAAACGCACAGATACGCAGTATTTT.

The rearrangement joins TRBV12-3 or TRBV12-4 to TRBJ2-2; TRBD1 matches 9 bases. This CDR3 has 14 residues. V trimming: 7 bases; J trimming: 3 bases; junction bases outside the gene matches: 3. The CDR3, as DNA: TGTGCCAGCAAGGACAGGGGATACACCGGGGAGCTGTTTTTT. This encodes CASKDRGYTGELFF.

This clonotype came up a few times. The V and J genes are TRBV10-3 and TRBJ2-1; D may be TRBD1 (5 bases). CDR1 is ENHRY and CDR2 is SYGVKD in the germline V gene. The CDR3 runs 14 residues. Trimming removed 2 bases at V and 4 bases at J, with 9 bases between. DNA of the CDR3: TGTGCCATCAGTGAGACCCGGACATACAATGAGCAGTTCTTC. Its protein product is CAISETRTYNEQFF.

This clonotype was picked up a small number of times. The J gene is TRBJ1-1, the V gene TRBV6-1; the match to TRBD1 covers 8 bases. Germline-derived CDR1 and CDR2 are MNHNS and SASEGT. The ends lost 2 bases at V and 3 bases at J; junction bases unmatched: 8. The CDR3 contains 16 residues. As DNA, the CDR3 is TGTGCCAGCAGTGAACTTACAGGGGGAAGTGACACTGAAGCTTTCTTT. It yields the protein CASSELTGGSDTEAFF.

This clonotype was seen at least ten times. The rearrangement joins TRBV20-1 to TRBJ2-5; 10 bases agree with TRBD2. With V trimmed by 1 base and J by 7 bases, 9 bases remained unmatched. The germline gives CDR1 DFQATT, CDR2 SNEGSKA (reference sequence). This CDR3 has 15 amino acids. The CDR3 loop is CSARVQSGRAGTQYF. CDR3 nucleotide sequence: TGCAGTGCTAGAGTTCAGAGCGGGAGGGCAGGGACCCAGTACTTC.

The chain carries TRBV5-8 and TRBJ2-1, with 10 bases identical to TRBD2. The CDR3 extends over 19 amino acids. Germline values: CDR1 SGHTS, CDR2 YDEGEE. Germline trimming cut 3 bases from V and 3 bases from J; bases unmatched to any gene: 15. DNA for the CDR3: TGTGCCAGCAGCTATGAGCTAGCGGGAGTTTACCCCAGCTACAATGAGCAGTTCTTC. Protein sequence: CASSYELAGVYPSYNEQFF.

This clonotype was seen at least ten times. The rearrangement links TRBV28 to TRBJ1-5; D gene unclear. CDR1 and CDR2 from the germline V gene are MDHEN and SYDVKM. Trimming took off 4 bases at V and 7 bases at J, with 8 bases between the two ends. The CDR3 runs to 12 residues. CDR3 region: CASSSIPQPQHF. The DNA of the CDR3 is TGTGCCAGCAGTTCCATCCCACAGCCCCAGCATTTT.

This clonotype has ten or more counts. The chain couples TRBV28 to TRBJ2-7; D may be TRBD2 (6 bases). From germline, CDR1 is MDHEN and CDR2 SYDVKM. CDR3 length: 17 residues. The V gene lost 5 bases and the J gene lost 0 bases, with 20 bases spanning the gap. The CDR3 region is CASSPGVLAPSSYEQYF. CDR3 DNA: TGTGCCAGCAGTCCCGGGGTACTAGCCCCCAGCTCCTACGAGCAGTACTTC.

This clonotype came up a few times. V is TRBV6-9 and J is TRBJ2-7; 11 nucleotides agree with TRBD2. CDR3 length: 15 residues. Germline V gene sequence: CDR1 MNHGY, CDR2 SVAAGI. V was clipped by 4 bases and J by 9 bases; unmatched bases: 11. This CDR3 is CASSLFGTSGLGQYF. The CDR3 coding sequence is TGTGCCAGCAGTTTATTCGGGACTAGCGGTCTTGGGCAGTACTTC.

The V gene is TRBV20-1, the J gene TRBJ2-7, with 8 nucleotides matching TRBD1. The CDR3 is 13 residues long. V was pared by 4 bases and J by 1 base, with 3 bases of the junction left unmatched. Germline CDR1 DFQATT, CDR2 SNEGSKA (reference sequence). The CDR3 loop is CSAKRDRSYEQYF. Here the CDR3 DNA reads TGCAGTGCTAAAAGGGACAGGTCCTACGAGCAGTACTTC.

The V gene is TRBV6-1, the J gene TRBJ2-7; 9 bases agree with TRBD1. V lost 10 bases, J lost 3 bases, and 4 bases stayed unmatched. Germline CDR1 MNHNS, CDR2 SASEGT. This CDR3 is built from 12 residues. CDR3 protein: CATGQGFYEQYF. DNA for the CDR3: TGTGCCACGGGACAGGGTTTCTACGAGCAGTACTTC.

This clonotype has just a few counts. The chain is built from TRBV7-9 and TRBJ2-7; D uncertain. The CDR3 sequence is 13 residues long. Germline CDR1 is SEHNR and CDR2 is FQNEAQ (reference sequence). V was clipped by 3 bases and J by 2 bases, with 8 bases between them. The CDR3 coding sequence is TGTGCCAGCAGCTTTGAGGTTACCTACGAGCAGTACTTC. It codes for CASSFEVTYEQYF.

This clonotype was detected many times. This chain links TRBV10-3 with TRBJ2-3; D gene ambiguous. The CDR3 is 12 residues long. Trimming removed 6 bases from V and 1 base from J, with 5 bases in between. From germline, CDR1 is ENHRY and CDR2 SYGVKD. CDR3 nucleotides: TGTGCCATCAGCCTCCGCACAGATACGCAGTATTTT. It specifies CAISLRTDTQYF.

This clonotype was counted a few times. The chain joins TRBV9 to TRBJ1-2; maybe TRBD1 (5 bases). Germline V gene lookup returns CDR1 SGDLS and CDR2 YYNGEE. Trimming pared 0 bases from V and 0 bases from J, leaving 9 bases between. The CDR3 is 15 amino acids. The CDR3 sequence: CASSVGQGPNYGYTF. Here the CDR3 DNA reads TGTGCCAGCAGCGTAGGTCAGGGTCCTAACTATGGCTACACCTTC.

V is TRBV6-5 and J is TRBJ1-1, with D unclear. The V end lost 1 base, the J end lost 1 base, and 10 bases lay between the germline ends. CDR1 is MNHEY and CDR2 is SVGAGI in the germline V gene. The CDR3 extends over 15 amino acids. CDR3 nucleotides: TGTGCCAGCAGTTACTTCCCGGACGGGAACACTGAAGCTTTCTTT. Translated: CASSYFPDGNTEAFF.

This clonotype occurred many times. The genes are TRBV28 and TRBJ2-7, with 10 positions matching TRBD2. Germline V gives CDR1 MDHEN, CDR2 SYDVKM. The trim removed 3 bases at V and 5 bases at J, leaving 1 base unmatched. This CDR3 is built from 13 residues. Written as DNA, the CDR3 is TGTGCCAGCAGTTTCGGGACTAGCGACGAGCAGTACTTC. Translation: CASSFGTSDEQYF.

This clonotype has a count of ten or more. CDR3 in amino acids: CASSYYWNEQFF. DNA of the CDR3: TGTGCCAGCAGTTACTACTGGAATGAGCAGTTCTTC. This chain connects TRBV6-2 or TRBV6-3 to TRBJ2-1; D gene ambiguous. V lost 1 base, J lost 7 bases, and 5 bases lay in between. This CDR3 has 12 amino acids. Per the germline V gene, CDR1 is MNHEY and CDR2 is SVGEGT.